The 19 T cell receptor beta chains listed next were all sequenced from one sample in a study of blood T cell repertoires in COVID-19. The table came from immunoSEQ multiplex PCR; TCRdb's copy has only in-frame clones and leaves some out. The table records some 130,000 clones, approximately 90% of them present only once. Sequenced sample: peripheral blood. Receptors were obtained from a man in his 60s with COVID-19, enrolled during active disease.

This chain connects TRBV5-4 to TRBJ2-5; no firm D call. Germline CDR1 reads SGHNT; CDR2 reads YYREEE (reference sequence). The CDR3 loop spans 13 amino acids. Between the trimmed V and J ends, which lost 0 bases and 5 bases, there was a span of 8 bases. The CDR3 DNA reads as TGTGCCAGCAGCTTGGAAGGAGTCGAGACCCAGTACTTC. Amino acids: CASSLEGVETQYF.

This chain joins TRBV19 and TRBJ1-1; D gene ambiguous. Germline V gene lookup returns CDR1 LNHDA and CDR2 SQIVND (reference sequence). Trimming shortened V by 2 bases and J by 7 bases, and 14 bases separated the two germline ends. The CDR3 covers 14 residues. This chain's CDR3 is CASSIFGEAGEAFF. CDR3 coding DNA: TGTGCCAGTAGTATATTTGGGGAAGCGGGTGAAGCTTTCTTT.

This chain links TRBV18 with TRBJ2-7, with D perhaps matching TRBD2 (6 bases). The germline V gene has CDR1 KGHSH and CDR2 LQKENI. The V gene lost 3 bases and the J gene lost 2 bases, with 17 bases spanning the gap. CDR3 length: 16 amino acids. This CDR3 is CASSPAPGLITYEQYF. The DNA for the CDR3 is TGTGCCAGCTCACCTGCGCCGGGACTCATAACCTACGAGCAGTACTTC.

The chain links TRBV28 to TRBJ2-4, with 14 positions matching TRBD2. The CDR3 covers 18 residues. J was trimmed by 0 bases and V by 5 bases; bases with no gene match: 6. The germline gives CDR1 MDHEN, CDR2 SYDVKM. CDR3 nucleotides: TGTGCCAGCAGTCCAGGGACTAGCGGGGGTATAGCCAAAAACATTCAGTACTTC. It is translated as CASSPGTSGGIAKNIQYF.

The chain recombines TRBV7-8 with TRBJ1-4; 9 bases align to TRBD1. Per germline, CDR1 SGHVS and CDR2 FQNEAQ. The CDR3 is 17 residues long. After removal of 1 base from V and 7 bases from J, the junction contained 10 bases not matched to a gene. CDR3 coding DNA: TGTGCCAGCAGCTTAGTAGAACCGGGACAGGGTGGTGAAAAACTGTTTTTT. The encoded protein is CASSLVEPGQGGEKLFF.

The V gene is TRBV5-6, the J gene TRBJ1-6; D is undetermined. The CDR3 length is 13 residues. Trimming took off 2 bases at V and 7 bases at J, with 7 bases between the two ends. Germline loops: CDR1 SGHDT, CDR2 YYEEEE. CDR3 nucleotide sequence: TGTGCCAGCAGCTTTTTCATGAATTCACCCCTCCACTTT. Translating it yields CASSFFMNSPLHF.

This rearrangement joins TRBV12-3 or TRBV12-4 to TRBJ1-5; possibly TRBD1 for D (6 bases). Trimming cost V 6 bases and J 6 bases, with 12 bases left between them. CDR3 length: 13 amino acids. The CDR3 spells CASSPGGGQPQHF. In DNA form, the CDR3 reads TGTGCCAGCAGCCCTGGGGGCGGTCAGCCCCAGCATTTT.

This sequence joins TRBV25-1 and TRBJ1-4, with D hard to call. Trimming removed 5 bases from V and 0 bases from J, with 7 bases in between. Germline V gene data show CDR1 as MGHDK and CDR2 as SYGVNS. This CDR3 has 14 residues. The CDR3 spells CASSLVATNEKLFF. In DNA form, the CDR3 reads TGTGCCAGCAGTTTAGTTGCAACTAATGAAAAACTGTTTTTT.

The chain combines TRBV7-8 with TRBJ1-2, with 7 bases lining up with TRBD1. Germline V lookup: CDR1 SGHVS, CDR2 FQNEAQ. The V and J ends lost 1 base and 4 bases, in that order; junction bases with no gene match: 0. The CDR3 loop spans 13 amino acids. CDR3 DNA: TGTGCCAGCAGCTTAGACAGGGGCTATGGCTACACCTTC. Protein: CASSLDRGYGYTF. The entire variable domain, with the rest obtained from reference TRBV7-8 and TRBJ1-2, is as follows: GAGVSQSPRYKVAKRGQDVALRCDPISGHVSLFWYQQALGQGPEFLTYFQNEAQLDKSGLPSDRFFAERPEGSVSTLKIQRTQQEDSAVYLCASSLDRGYGYTFGSGTRLTVV.

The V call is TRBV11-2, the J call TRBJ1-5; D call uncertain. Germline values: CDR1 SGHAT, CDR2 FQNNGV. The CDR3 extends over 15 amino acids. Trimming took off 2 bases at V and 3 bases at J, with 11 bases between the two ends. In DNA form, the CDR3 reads TGTGCCAGCAGCTTATCTGGGCTTCTCAATCAGCCCCAGCATTTT. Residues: CASSLSGLLNQPQHF. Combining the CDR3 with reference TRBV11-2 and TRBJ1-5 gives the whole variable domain EAGVAQSPRYKIIEKRQSVAFWCNPISGHATLYWYQQILGQGPKLLIQFQNNGVVDDSQLPKDRFSAERLKGVDSTLKIQPAKLEDSAVYLCASSLSGLLNQPQHFGDGTRLSIL.

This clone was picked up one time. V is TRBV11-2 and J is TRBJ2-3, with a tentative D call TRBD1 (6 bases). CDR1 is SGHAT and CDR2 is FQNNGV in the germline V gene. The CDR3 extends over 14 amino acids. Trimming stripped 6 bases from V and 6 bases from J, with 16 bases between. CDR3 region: CASRGWSGEDTQYF. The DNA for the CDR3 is TGTGCCAGCAGGGGATGGTCAGGGGAGGATACGCAGTATTTT.

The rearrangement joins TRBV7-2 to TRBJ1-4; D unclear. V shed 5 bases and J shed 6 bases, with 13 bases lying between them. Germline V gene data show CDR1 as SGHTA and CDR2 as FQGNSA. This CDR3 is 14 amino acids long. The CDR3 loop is CASSKRSGYEKLFF. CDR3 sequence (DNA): TGTGCCAGCAGCAAGAGATCGGGTTATGAAAAACTGTTTTTT.

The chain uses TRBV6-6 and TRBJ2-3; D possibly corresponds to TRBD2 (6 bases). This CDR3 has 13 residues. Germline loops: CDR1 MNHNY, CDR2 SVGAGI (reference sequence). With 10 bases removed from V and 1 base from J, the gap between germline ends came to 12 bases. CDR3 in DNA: TGTGCCACTGGACTACCCCGCACAGATACGCAGTATTTT. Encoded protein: CATGLPRTDTQYF.

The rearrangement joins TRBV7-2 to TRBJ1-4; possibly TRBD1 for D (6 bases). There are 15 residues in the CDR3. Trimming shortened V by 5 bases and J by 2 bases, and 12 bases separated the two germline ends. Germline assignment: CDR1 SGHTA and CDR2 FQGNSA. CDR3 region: CASSEDQGTNEKLFF. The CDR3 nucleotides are TGTGCCAGCAGCGAGGACCAGGGGACTAATGAAAAACTGTTTTTT.

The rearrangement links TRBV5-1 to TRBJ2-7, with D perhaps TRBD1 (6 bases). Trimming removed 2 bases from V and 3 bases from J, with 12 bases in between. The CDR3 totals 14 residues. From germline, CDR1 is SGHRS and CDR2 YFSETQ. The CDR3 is CASSFGTGYYEQYF. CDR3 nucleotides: TGCGCCAGCAGCTTCGGTACAGGGTACTACGAGCAGTACTTC. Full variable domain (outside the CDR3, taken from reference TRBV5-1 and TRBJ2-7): KAGVTQTPRYLIKTRGQQVTLSCSPISGHRSVSWYQQTPGQGLQFLFEYFSETQRNKGNFPGRFSGRQFSNSRSEMNVSTLELGDSALYLCASSFGTGYYEQYFGPGTRLTVT.

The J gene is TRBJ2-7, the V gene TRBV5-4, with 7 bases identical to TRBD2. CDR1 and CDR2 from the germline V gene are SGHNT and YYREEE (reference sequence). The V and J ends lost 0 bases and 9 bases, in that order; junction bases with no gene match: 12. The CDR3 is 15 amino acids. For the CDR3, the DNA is TGTGCCAGCAGCTTGGGTGCGGGGGAGGGGACGCCGCAGTACTTC. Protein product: CASSLGAGEGTPQYF.

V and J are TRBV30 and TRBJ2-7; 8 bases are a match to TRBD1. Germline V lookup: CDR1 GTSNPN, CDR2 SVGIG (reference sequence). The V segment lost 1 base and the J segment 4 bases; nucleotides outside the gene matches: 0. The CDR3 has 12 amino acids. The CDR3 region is CAWSDRGYEQYF. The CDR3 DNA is TGTGCCTGGAGTGACAGGGGGTACGAGCAGTACTTC.

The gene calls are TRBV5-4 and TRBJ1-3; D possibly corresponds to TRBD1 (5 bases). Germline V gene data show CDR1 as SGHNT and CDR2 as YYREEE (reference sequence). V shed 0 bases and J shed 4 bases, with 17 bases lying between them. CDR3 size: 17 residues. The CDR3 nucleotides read TGTGCCAGCAGCTTGGTGGCAGGGCAAAAACACGGAAACACCATATATTTT. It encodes CASSLVAGQKHGNTIYF. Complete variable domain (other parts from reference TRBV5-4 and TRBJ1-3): ETGVTQSPTHLIKTRGQQVTLRCSSQSGHNTVSWYQQALGQGPQFIFQYYREEENGRGNFPPRFSGLQFPNYSSELNVNALELDDSALYLCASSLVAGQKHGNTIYFGEGSWLTVV.

The CDR3 is CASSTRLAGPQETQYF. The CDR3 nucleotides read TGTGCCAGTAGTACCCGACTAGCGGGGCCTCAAGAGACCCAGTACTTC. This chain joins TRBV19 and TRBJ2-5, with 11 bases lining up with TRBD2. The J segment lost 2 bases and the V segment lost 4 bases, leaving 6 bases of the junction unmatched. The CDR3 is 16 amino acids. Germline CDR1 is LNHDA and CDR2 is SQIVND (reference sequence).